Listed below are T cell receptor beta chains from one sample, sequenced in a study of blood T cell repertoires in COVID-19. Only in-frame clones appear in the TCRdb table, and some are missing; sequencing was by immunoSEQ multiplex PCR. This repertoire shows tens of thousands of clones, approximately 89% found once; its top ten account for about 9.8%. Specimen: peripheral blood. These receptors came from a human donor in a cohort sampled during active COVID-19. The CDR3 runs from the conserved cysteine through the conserved F or W. The order of the fields is clone size, V gene, D gene, CDR3 length, J gene, CDR3 DNA, CDR3 protein. A D gene is named only where the DNA matches it firmly. Rows give clone size only sometimes, using once, few, many, or a class for an expanded clone.

>few|TRBV3-1/TRBV3-2|TRBD2|15|TRBJ2-7
TGTGCCAGCAGCTACACTAGCGGGGGGGCGTACGAGCAGTACTTC
CASSYTSGGAYEQYF
>once|TRBV19|NA|13|TRBJ1-2
TGTGCCAGTAACTTCGGGACTTTGGGCGGCTACACCTTC
CASNFGTLGGYTF
>NA|TRBV11-2|NA|13|TRBJ2-2
TGTGCCAGCAGCTTAGCGGGGACCGGGGAGCTGTTTTTT
CASSLAGTGELFF
>NA|TRBV9|TRBD1|17|TRBJ1-6
TGTGCCAGCAGCGGCCAGACAGGGAGCTCCTATAATTCACCCCTCCACTTT
CASSGQTGSSYNSPLHF
>NA|TRBV9|NA|14|TRBJ2-1
TGTGCCAGCAGCAAGGGGAGGTCCTACAATGAGCAGTTCTTC
CASSKGRSYNEQFF
>NA|TRBV6-5|NA|14|TRBJ1-5
TGTGCCAGCATGGACAGACATAGCAATCAGCCCCAGCATTTT
CASMDRHSNQPQHF
>NA|TRBV24-1|TRBD2|17|TRBJ2-2
TGTGCCACCAGTGATCCGGGGACTAGCGGAAACACCGGGGAGCTGTTTTTT
CATSDPGTSGNTGELFF
>few|TRBV6-2/TRBV6-3|NA|17|TRBJ1-1
TGTGCCAGCAGTTACCCACTACAGGGTTTCGTGAACACTGAAGCTTTCTTT
CASSYPLQGFVNTEAFF
>NA|TRBV5-4|NA|15|TRBJ2-1
TGTGCCAGCAGCTCGCAGGGTCTCTCCTACAATGAGCAGTTCTTC
CASSSQGLSYNEQFF
>NA|TRBV5-4|TRBD1|15|TRBJ1-1
TGTGCCAGCAGCCCCCCAACAGGGGGCGACACTGAAGCTTTCTTT
CASSPPTGGDTEAFF
>NA|TRBV7-9|NA|14|TRBJ2-1
TGTGCCAGCAGCCAAAGGACAAATCACAATGAGCAGTTCTTC
CASSQRTNHNEQFF
>NA|TRBV6-5|NA|15|TRBJ1-2
TGTGCCAGCCGGACGATCGGGGAAGCTAACTATGGCTACACCTTC
CASRTIGEANYGYTF
>NA|TRBV4-1|NA|12|TRBJ2-1
TGCGCCAGCAGCCAAGATCAGGCCCCCCAGTTCTTC
CASSQDQAPQFF
>NA|TRBV7-2|NA|14|TRBJ2-5
TGTGCCAGCAGCTTGACTAGGGCCCAAGAGACCCAGTACTTC
CASSLTRAQETQYF
>once|TRBV14|NA|13|TRBJ1-2
TGTGCCAGCAGCTATAGGGGTGACTATGGCTACACCTTC
CASSYRGDYGYTF
>NA|TRBV5-4|NA|16|TRBJ1-2
TGTGCCAGCAGCTTGGACCCCTCCACATGGAACTATGGCTACACCTTC
CASSLDPSTWNYGYTF
>NA|TRBV30|TRBD1|13|TRBJ1-5
TGTGCCTGGAGTCCAGGGGGCTGGCAGCCCCAGCATTTT
CAWSPGGWQPQHF
>NA|TRBV5-6|TRBD1|16|TRBJ1-4
TGTGCCAGCAGCTTGCGACAGGGAGGAACTAATGAAAAACTGTTTTTT
CASSLRQGGTNEKLFF
>NA|TRBV6-5|NA|12|TRBJ1-3
TGTGCCAGCGAGGGGGCTGGAAACACCATATATTTT
CASEGAGNTIYF
>NA|TRBV10-3|NA|14|TRBJ2-5
TGTGCCATCAGTGACCCGTCCACCACTCGGACCCAGTACTTC
CAISDPSTTRTQYF
>NA|TRBV3-1/TRBV3-2|NA|15|TRBJ2-1
TGTGCCAGCAGCCAAGGGGGGGGCCCCTACAATGAGCAGTTCTTC
CASSQGGGPYNEQFF
>once|TRBV7-2|TRBD1|17|TRBJ1-5
TGTGCCAGCAGCCCCGGGACAGGGCCTTATAGCAATCAGCCCCAGCATTTT
CASSPGTGPYSNQPQHF
>NA|TRBV2|TRBD1|14|TRBJ2-7
TGTGCCAGCAGTGGGGGACAGGGGCCCTACGAGCAGTACTTC
CASSGGQGPYEQYF
>NA|TRBV5-6|TRBD1|14|TRBJ1-2
TGTGCCAGCACCGATATGGACAGGATTTATGGCTACACCTTC
CASTDMDRIYGYTF
>NA|TRBV7-9|NA|18|TRBJ2-2
TGTGCCAGCAGCTCCCCCTCCTCTCGCGGAGGTATCACCGGGGAGCTGTTTTTT
CASSSPSSRGGITGELFF
>NA|TRBV4-2|TRBD1|16|TRBJ1-6
TGTGCCAGCAGCCAAACCGACAGGGGGAATAATTCACCCCTCCACTTT
CASSQTDRGNNSPLHF
>NA|TRBV6-6|TRBD2|14|TRBJ2-7
TGTGCCAGCACCGCAGCGGGAGGAGTCTACGAGCAGTACTTC
CASTAAGGVYEQYF
>NA|TRBV29-1|TRBD1|13|TRBJ1-1
TGCAGCGTTCGGACAGGGGGCCCTTTTGAAGCTTTCTTT
CSVRTGGPFEAFF
>NA|TRBV7-9|NA|16|TRBJ2-1
TGTGCCAGCAGCCCCTCGGGGGGCGCATCTTACAATGAGCAGTTCTTC
CASSPSGGASYNEQFF
>NA|TRBV28|NA|15|TRBJ1-2
TGTGCCAGCTATTCCCGCTCCGGGACAAGAGATGGCTACACCTTC
CASYSRSGTRDGYTF
>NA|TRBV6-6|TRBD1|14|TRBJ2-5
TGTGCCAGCAGTTACACAGGGGGTAGAGAGACCCAGTACTTC
CASSYTGGRETQYF
>NA|TRBV5-1|NA|13|TRBJ1-3
TGCGCCAGCAGCTTGGCTGGAGGGGACACCATATATTTT
CASSLAGGDTIYF
>once|TRBV28|NA|15|TRBJ1-6
TGTGCCATCCAAACCCCGGGATCTACCAATTCACCCCTCCACTTT
CAIQTPGSTNSPLHF
>once|TRBV27|TRBD1|12|TRBJ1-2
TGTGCCAGCCGGACAGGGGCCTACGGCTACACCTTC
CASRTGAYGYTF
>NA|TRBV19|NA|15|TRBJ2-4
TGTGCCAGTAGTATAGATCACTGGGACTTGGACATTCAGTACTTC
CASSIDHWDLDIQYF
>NA|TRBV27|NA|13|TRBJ2-1
TGTGCCAGCAGTTACCCGGGCCGAGGGGAGCAGTTCTTC
CASSYPGRGEQFF
>NA|TRBV5-1|TRBD1|14|TRBJ1-2
TGCGCCAGCGGCACAGGGGGCTCTGGCTATGGCTACACCTTC
CASGTGGSGYGYTF
>NA|TRBV19|NA|16|TRBJ1-2
TGTGCCAGTAGTGATTACAGGGCGACGGCTAACTATGGCTACACCTTC
CASSDYRATANYGYTF
>NA|TRBV7-9|TRBD2|14|TRBJ2-7
TGTGCCAGCAGCTTAACTAGCGGAACCTACGAGCAGTACTTC
CASSLTSGTYEQYF
>once|TRBV19|NA|16|TRBJ2-6
TGTGCCAGTAGTATAGGGGGAGTCTCTGGGGCCAACGTCCTGACTTTC
CASSIGGVSGANVLTF
>NA|TRBV4-3|TRBD1|14|TRBJ1-2
TGCGCCAGCAGCCAGACAGGGAATATCTATGGCTACACCTTC
CASSQTGNIYGYTF
>NA|TRBV19|NA|16|TRBJ1-5
TGTGCCAGTAGCCTAAATGGGCCAGGTAGCAATCAGCCCCAGCATTTT
CASSLNGPGSNQPQHF
>NA|TRBV5-4|TRBD1|17|TRBJ2-2
TGTGCCAGCAGCCCGGGACAGGGGGCGCAATACACCGGGGAGCTGTTTTTT
CASSPGQGAQYTGELFF
>NA|TRBV7-2|TRBD2|14|TRBJ2-5
TGTGCCAGCAGCCGGGACTACCAGCAAGAGACCCAGTACTTC
CASSRDYQQETQYF
>NA|TRBV6-5|NA|14|TRBJ2-2
TGTGCCAGCAGTTACGTTGGGACAACCGGGGAGCTGTTTTTT
CASSYVGTTGELFF
>NA|TRBV4-3|NA|13|TRBJ1-1
TGCGCCAGCAGCCAAGACGGGGGGCCTGAAGCTTTCTTT
CASSQDGGPEAFF
>NA|TRBV5-1|TRBD2|15|TRBJ2-7
TGCGCCAGCAGCCCCGCTAGCGGAGCACCCTACGAGCAGTACTTC
CASSPASGAPYEQYF
>NA|TRBV14|NA|15|TRBJ1-2
TGTGCCAGCAGCCAAGATCGTACAGGCTCCTATGGCTACACCTTC
CASSQDRTGSYGYTF
>NA|TRBV19|NA|14|TRBJ1-1
TGTGCCAGTAGTATTGGACAGTCTAACACTGAAGCTTTCTTT
CASSIGQSNTEAFF
>NA|TRBV7-2|NA|13|TRBJ2-7
TGTGCCAGCAGCCCCCCGGTTCAGGGCGAGCAGTACTTC
CASSPPVQGEQYF
>few|TRBV4-1|NA|11|TRBJ1-2
TGCGCCAGCAGCCAACGGGGGGGCTACACCTTC
CASSQRGGYTF
>NA|TRBV28|TRBD1|15|TRBJ1-5
TGTGCCAGCAGGGGACAGAGCCTTAGCAATCAGCCCCAGCATTTT
CASRGQSLSNQPQHF
>NA|TRBV3-1/TRBV3-2|NA|15|TRBJ1-2
TGTGCCAGCTCCACGCTAGGTATCCGTAACTATGGCTACACCTTC
CASSTLGIRNYGYTF
>NA|TRBV28|NA|15|TRBJ2-2
TGTGCCAGCAGCCGGGACACTGGGGGCACCGGGGAGCTGTTTTTT
CASSRDTGGTGELFF
>NA|TRBV13|NA|13|TRBJ1-1
TGTGCCAGCAGCTCCCGACAGGAGAGGAAAGCTTTCTTT
CASSSRQERKAFF
>NA|TRBV11-2|NA|16|TRBJ2-7
TGTGCCAGCAGCTTGGAGGGAACCGTACCAACCTACGAGCAGTACTTC
CASSLEGTVPTYEQYF